These T cell receptor beta chains were read from a single sample in a study of identifying expanded T cells in peripheral blood. TCRdb's copy holds only in-frame clones and misses some; the assay was immunoSEQ multiplex PCR. Among around 60,000 clones listed, over 80% were seen once. Sequencing was carried out using blood. Receptors were obtained from a person between 18 and 69 years old in good health. Each CDR3 is given without its conserved first and last residue. D genes are given only for firm matches.

CDR3 protein	V gene	D gene
ASSLPPNTGELF	TRBV11-2	-
ASSHRDITYEQY	TRBV27	-
ASSPTSGRALEQY	TRBV5-6	TRBD2
ASSPYRSRETQY	TRBV4-2	-
ASSLIWGNTIY	TRBV4-3	-
ASRPTGGLAGELF	TRBV19	-
ASSYRQTNNEQF	TRBV6-6	-
ASSLVGNTGELF	TRBV5-1	-
ASSYAEGGDSPLH	TRBV6-6	-
ASSPQTGTGGMNTEAF	TRBV18	TRBD1
ASSIVGSYSNQPQH	TRBV19	-
ASSRDPRGSSEAF	TRBV21-1	-
ASSLNPGGTDYGYT	TRBV7-3	-
ASSLGAGDYNEQF	TRBV5-4	TRBD2
ASSQYRLSDEQF	TRBV4-1	-
ASSNRGSFNEQF	TRBV7-9	TRBD1
ASSLLRLSYGYT	TRBV5-6	-
ASSFTGTSSNQPQH	TRBV27	-
ASSIGTSGNEQF	TRBV19	TRBD2
ASSNKLAGVNEQF	TRBV6-5	TRBD2
ASSLGVNGNTIY	TRBV7-9	-
ASSPDAYSYEQY	TRBV5-4	-
ASSQTSGGAPETQY	TRBV14	TRBD2
AIRGAGGLETQY	TRBV15	TRBD2
ASSPPGLISYEQY	TRBV18	-
ASSLLAGGKNEQF	TRBV7-2	TRBD2
SVRGTSGLDNEQF	TRBV29-1	TRBD2